Reported below is one T cell receptor beta chain. The antigen remains unidentified. The data derive from a study of cytomegalovirus exposure and HLA in healthy donors. Study in general: Among the roughly 370 genotyped donors, 70% to 85% were placed in the Caucasian-associated ancestry cluster.

From germline, CDR1 is WNHNN and CDR2 SYGVQD (reference sequence). V lost 8 bases and J lost 1, with 15 bases in between. CDR3 length: 14 amino acids. PCR primers comprised 60 Vbeta and 13 Jbeta primers. In the original analysis: Later analysis identified tens of millions of unique TCR beta chains, about 10 million shared. Profiling relied on immunoSEQ multiplex PCR, and the TCRdb table lists in-frame clones only, not all of them. D and trimming come from the DNA, and the V and J calls and clone size come from that table. The sample has just over 150,000 clones; approximately 72% are singletons. Study-wide results and limits: Per a later analysis, about 17,000 TCR beta sequences showed association with HLA alleles at 0.05 false discovery rate. An assumption of roughly uniform sequencing depth across donors underlay the presence/absence analyses.

The sequenced material came from PBMCs. The gene calls are TRBV10-1 and TRBJ2-7; D perhaps matches TRBD2 (6 bases). The TCR originated in a female donor in good health and CMV-seronegative. The DNA of the CDR3 is TGCGCCAGCCCATCCGGGGGAGAGTCCTACGAGCAGTACTTC. It encodes CASPSGGESYEQYF.